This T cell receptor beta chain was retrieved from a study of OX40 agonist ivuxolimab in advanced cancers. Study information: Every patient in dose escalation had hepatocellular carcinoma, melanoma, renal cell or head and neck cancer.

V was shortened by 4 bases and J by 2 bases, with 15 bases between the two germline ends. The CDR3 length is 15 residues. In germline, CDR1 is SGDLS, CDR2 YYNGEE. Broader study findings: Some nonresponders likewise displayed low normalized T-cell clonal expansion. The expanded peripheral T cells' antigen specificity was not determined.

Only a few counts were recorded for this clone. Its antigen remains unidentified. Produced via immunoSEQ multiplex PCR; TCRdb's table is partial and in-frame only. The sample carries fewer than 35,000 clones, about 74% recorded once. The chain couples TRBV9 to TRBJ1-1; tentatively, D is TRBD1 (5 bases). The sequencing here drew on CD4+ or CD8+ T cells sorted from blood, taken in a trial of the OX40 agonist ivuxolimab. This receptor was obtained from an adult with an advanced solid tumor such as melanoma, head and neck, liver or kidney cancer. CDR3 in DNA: TGTGCCAGCAGCCTCCGAAGGGGAGTTAACACTGAAGCTTTCTTT. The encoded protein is CASSLRRGVNTEAFF.